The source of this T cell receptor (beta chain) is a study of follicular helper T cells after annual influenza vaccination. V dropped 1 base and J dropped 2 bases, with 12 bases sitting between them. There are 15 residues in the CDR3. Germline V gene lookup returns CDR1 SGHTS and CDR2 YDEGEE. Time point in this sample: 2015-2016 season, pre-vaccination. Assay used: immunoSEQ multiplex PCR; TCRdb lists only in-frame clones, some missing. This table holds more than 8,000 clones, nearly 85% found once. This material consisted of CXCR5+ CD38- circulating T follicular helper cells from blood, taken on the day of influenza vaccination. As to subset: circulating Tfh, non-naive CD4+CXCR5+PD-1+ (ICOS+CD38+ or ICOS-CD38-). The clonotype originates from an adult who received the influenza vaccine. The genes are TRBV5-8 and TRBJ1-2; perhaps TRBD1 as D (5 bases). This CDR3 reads CASSLNTGVNYGYTF. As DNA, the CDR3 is TGTGCCAGCAGCTTGAATACGGGGGTCAACTATGGCTACACCTTC.